Reported below is one TCR beta chain. Profiling relied on immunoSEQ multiplex PCR, and the TCRdb table lists in-frame clones only, not all of them. This sample has 41,000 or so clones, with more than 85% found just once. Trimming removed 0 bases at V and 1 base at J, with 11 bases between. Germline V gene sequence: CDR1 MNHNS, CDR2 SASEGT. The CDR3 sequence is 16 residues long. The entry originates in a study of T cell changes during pregnancy in multiple sclerosis. The chain combines TRBV6-1 with TRBJ2-3, with D maybe TRBD1 (6 bases). The specimen comprised CD8+ T cells from peripheral blood mononuclear cells, sampled in the third trimester of pregnancy. The sequence was obtained from a female donor with multiple sclerosis, enrolled in a pregnancy study. The DNA for the CDR3 is TGTGCCAGCAGTGAAGCGTGGGGGCAGGGCACAGATACGCAGTATTTT. Its translation: CASSEAWGQGTDTQYF.